This is a list of T cell receptor beta chains from one sample in a study of vaccination effects on CD4 cells after COVID-19. Their antigen targets remain unknown. Measured with immunoSEQ multiplex PCR; TCRdb has only the in-frame clones, and not every one. The sample lists 70,000 to 75,000 clones, around 72% occurring once. This sample comprised CD4+ T cells from PBMCs cultured with HCoV-OC43 spike peptides, obtained before COVID-19 vaccination. These receptors were collected from a human donor who received a COVID-19 vaccine. The CDR3 runs from the conserved cysteine through the conserved F or W. D genes are given only for firm matches. The size entry is marked missing in some rows and otherwise reads once, few, many or a size class.

TRBV2	TRBD1	.	TRBJ2-3	TGTGCCAGCAGCTTACAGGGGGGAGGCACAGATACGCAGTATTTT	CASSLQGGGTDTQYF
TRBV19	TRBD1	.	TRBJ1-5	TGTGCCAGTGCCACAGGGGAGGTGGGCAATCAGCCCCAGCATTTT	CASATGEVGNQPQHF
TRBV24-1	.	few	TRBJ2-2	TGTGCCACTCAGGGAGCGAACACCGGGGAGCTGTTTTTT	CATQGANTGELFF
TRBV6-2/TRBV6-3	TRBD1	.	TRBJ1-1	TGTGCCAGCAGTTACGCGACAGGGCTGAACACTGAAGCTTTCTTT	CASSYATGLNTEAFF
TRBV24-1	TRBD1	.	TRBJ2-2	TGTGCCACCAGTGACCCGGGACAGGGATTTGAATACACCGGGGAGCTGTTTTTT	CATSDPGQGFEYTGELFF
TRBV24-1	.	few	TRBJ1-3	TGTGCCACCAGTGATGGGGTCAACTCTGGAAACACCATATATTTT	CATSDGVNSGNTIYF
TRBV5-5	.	once	TRBJ1-4	TGTGCCAGCAGCGCCCAGGGGAACGGTGTCGGCGAAAAACTGTTTTTT	CASSAQGNGVGEKLFF
TRBV2	.	.	TRBJ2-1	TGTGCCAGGCAGACGGCGACCTACAATGAGCAGTTCTTC	CARQTATYNEQFF
TRBV6-5	.	.	TRBJ1-1	TGTGCCAGCAGTTCTGAGGCGAACACTGAAGCTTTCTTT	CASSSEANTEAFF
TRBV5-1	.	.	TRBJ2-5	TGCGCCAGCAGCTTGGGGGCAGGGGCAGAGACCCAGTACTTC	CASSLGAGAETQYF
TRBV5-4	.	.	TRBJ1-5	TGTGCCAGCAGCTTGTTTGGGATTGATCAGCCCCAGCATTTT	CASSLFGIDQPQHF
TRBV7-9	.	.	TRBJ1-3	TGTGCCAGCAGCTCACGGGGGAGTGGAAACACCATATATTTT	CASSSRGSGNTIYF
TRBV6-6	TRBD1	.	TRBJ1-5	TGTGCCAGCAGTCACCGACAGGGGAAGGGCAATCAGCCCCAGCATTTT	CASSHRQGKGNQPQHF
TRBV21-1	.	.	TRBJ1-5	TGTGCCAGCAGCACACAGGGACTCAGCAATCAGCCCCAGCATTTT	CASSTQGLSNQPQHF
TRBV5-1	.	.	TRBJ1-1	TGCGCCAGCAGCTTACCGGGGGGCGGCACTGAAGCTTTCTTT	CASSLPGGGTEAFF
TRBV7-2	.	.	TRBJ1-6	TGTGCCAGCAGCCCTCCCTTTAATTCACCCCTCCACTTT	CASSPPFNSPLHF
TRBV30	.	.	TRBJ1-1	TGTGCCTGGAACCGGGGGGGTGAAGCTTTCTTT	CAWNRGGEAFF
TRBV6-5	TRBD1	.	TRBJ1-1	TGTGCCAGCAGACCTGGGACAGGGAACACTGAAGCTTTCTTT	CASRPGTGNTEAFF
TRBV5-1	.	.	TRBJ2-2	TGCGCCAGCTTACCTAGGGGACCCTCTGGGACAACCGGGGAGCTGTTTTTT	CASLPRGPSGTTGELFF
TRBV18	TRBD2	.	TRBJ2-5	TGTGCCAGCTCACCAGGGACTAGCGGGGCGGAGGAGACCCAGTACTTC	CASSPGTSGAEETQYF
TRBV12-3/TRBV12-4	TRBD1	.	TRBJ2-5	TGTGCCAGCAGACAGGGGTGGGAGACCCAGTACTTC	CASRQGWETQYF
TRBV25-1	.	few	TRBJ1-1	TGTGCCAGCAGTGACAGAGGCCGTAGCACTGAAGCTTTCTTT	CASSDRGRSTEAFF
TRBV28	.	.	TRBJ1-5	TGTGCCAGCAGTTTTATATGGGGGCCCGGTCAGCCCCAGCATTTT	CASSFIWGPGQPQHF
TRBV19	.	.	TRBJ1-5	TGTGCCAGTAGAGATAGGGGGAGTCAGCCCCAGCATTTT	CASRDRGSQPQHF
TRBV10-3	.	.	TRBJ2-3	TGTGCCATCAGTGAGTCCCAGTCGGATACGCAGTATTTT	CAISESQSDTQYF
TRBV7-2	.	.	TRBJ2-4	TGTGCCAGCAGCTTAGCAGGCCTGACTGGCATTCAGTACTTC	CASSLAGLTGIQYF
TRBV12-3/TRBV12-4	.	once	TRBJ1-2	TGTGCCAGCAGTTTTTGGCAGAGTTATGGCTACACCTTC	CASSFWQSYGYTF
TRBV16	.	once	TRBJ1-5	TGTGCCAGCAGCCAAAGCGGGGGCAATCAGCCCCAGCATTTT	CASSQSGGNQPQHF
TRBV30	.	few	TRBJ1-2	TGTGCCTGGGGGGGGCGATATGGCTACACCTTC	CAWGGRYGYTF
TRBV2	.	once	TRBJ2-3	TGTGCCGGCAGTCTCGATACGCAGTATTTT	CAGSLDTQYF
TRBV5-1	TRBD1	.	TRBJ2-1	TGCGCCAGCAGCGTCCGGGACAGGGAGACCGATGAGCAGTTCTTC	CASSVRDRETDEQFF
TRBV9	TRBD1	.	TRBJ2-4	TGTGCCAGCAACACAGGGGATAAAAACATTCAGTACTTC	CASNTGDKNIQYF
TRBV24-1	TRBD2	.	TRBJ2-5	TGTGCCACCAGTGATTTGGGACGATTTGAGCGGGGGGGGGAGACCCAGTACTTC	CATSDLGRFERGGETQYF
TRBV19	TRBD2	.	TRBJ2-1	TGTGCCAGTAGTCTAGGCACTAGCGGGGGGGCGATTGAGCAGTTCTTC	CASSLGTSGGAIEQFF
TRBV4-1	.	.	TRBJ2-1	TGCGCCAGCAGCCCCACCGGGACTCAGGGTTGGAATGAGCAGTTCTTC	CASSPTGTQGWNEQFF
TRBV19	.	.	TRBJ1-4	TGTGCCAGTAGTAAGAGGGGCAATGAAAAACTGTTTTTT	CASSKRGNEKLFF
TRBV4-1	.	.	TRBJ2-5	TGCGCCAGCAGCCAAGTAACTAGATGGGCGACCCAGTACTTC	CASSQVTRWATQYF
TRBV25-1	TRBD1	.	TRBJ2-5	TGTGCCAGCAGTGTCCGGGACAGCAGAGAGACCCAGTACTTC	CASSVRDSRETQYF
TRBV28	TRBD1	few	TRBJ1-5	TGTGCCAGCACCCAGAGACAGGGAACCATGAATCAGCCCCAGCATTTT	CASTQRQGTMNQPQHF
TRBV15	.	few	TRBJ2-1	TGTGCCACCAGCGGGGACAAGGCCTACAATGAGCAGTTCTTC	CATSGDKAYNEQFF
TRBV11-2	.	.	TRBJ1-2	TGTGCCAGCAGCCCTCAAGACAGCCGGCTAGTCTATGGCTACACCTTC	CASSPQDSRLVYGYTF